These 8 T cell receptor beta chains were sequenced from one sample in a study of control samples from healthy donors and cancer patients. Sequencing used immunoSEQ multiplex PCR; TCRdb keeps in-frame clones, though not all of them. The table records some 150,000 clones, 85% to 95% of them present only once. The sample taken for sequencing was blood. The receptors originated from a man aged 40-50 years in good health.

The chain recombines TRBV5-6 with TRBJ1-2; possibly TRBD1 for D (5 bases). Per the germline V gene, CDR1 is SGHDT and CDR2 is YYEEEE. The CDR3 length is 14 residues. Deletions cut 4 bases from V and 7 bases from J, with 17 bases between. CDR3 coding DNA: TGTGCCAGCAGCATTAGGCAGGGAAGGGGTGGCTACACCTTC. Translation gives CASSIRQGRGGYTF.

This sequence joins TRBV5-5 and TRBJ1-5; D ambiguous. Per the germline V gene, CDR1 is SGHKS and CDR2 is YYEKEE (reference sequence). This CDR3 region has 15 residues. V was pared by 4 bases and J by 1 base, with 12 bases between. The CDR3 DNA sequence: TGTGCCAGCAGCCTTCGTACCTCGAGCAATCAGCCCCAGCATTTT. It translates to CASSLRTSSNQPQHF.

The J gene is TRBJ2-5, the V gene TRBV3-1 (or the pseudogene TRBV3-2), with D hard to call. V lost 0 bases, J lost 4 bases, and 15 bases lay in between. There are 16 residues in the CDR3. The germline gives CDR1 LGHDT, CDR2 YNNKEL (reference sequence). The CDR3: CASSQDGGLRGETQYF. The CDR3 DNA is TGTGCCAGCAGCCAAGATGGCGGCCTACGCGGAGAGACCCAGTACTTC.

The CDR3 sequence: CASRKAGGQGGWDEQFF. CDR3 coding DNA: TGTGCCAGCAGAAAAGCAGGGGGACAGGGGGGCTGGGATGAGCAGTTCTTC. The chain uses TRBV7-9 and TRBJ2-1; 11 bases are a match to TRBD1. Germline CDR1 is SEHNR and CDR2 is FQNEAQ (reference sequence). The CDR3 is 17 amino acids. With 6 bases clipped from V and 8 bases from J, the junction kept 15 bases outside the gene matches. The whole variable domain, remainder taken from reference TRBV7-9 and TRBJ2-1, is DTGVSQNPRHKITKRGQNVTFRCDPISEHNRLYWYRQTLGQGPEFLTYFQNEAQLEKSRLLSDRFSAERPKGSFSTLEIQRTEQGDSAMYLCASRKAGGQGGWDEQFFGPGTRLTVL.

This clone occurred once. This sequence joins TRBV29-1 and TRBJ2-2, with D perhaps matching TRBD1 (5 bases). The CDR3 is made up of 15 amino acids. The V end was cut by 4 bases, the J end by 2 bases, with 14 bases between. The germline CDR1 and CDR2 sequences are SQVTM and ANQGSEA. CDR3 residues: CSVVGGASNTGELFF. CDR3 sequence (DNA): TGCAGCGTTGTGGGTGGGGCCAGCAACACCGGGGAGCTGTTTTTT.

In DNA, the CDR3 is TGCGCCAGCAGCTCAGGAATTAGCGGGACGCCCTACGAGCAGTACTTC. This sequence encodes CASSSGISGTPYEQYF. This chain links TRBV5-1 with TRBJ2-7; TRBD2 matches at 8 bases. The V gene's germline CDR1 is SGHRS and CDR2 YFSETQ. After removal of 3 bases from V and 2 bases from J, the junction contained 10 bases not matched to a gene. The CDR3 covers 16 residues.

The chain uses TRBV7-8 and TRBJ2-7; a weak D match, TRBD2 (6 bases). CDR3 length equals 15 residues. V was shortened by 6 bases and J by 5 bases, with 20 bases between the two germline ends. Per the germline V gene, CDR1 is SGHVS and CDR2 is FQNEAQ. The CDR3 DNA follows: TGTGCCAGCAGGAAGGTCGGAGGGCGGGATAACGAGCAGTACTTC. Translating gives CASRKVGGRDNEQYF.

The rearrangement joins TRBV5-1 to TRBJ2-3, with 12 bases matching TRBD2. Germline CDR1 is SGHRS and CDR2 is YFSETQ. The CDR3 is 16 amino acids. Trimming removed 4 bases from V and 4 bases from J; junction bases left unmatched: 7. The CDR3 sequence is CASSPPLAGGADTQYF. Written as DNA, the CDR3 is TGCGCCAGCAGCCCGCCACTAGCGGGAGGCGCAGATACGCAGTATTTT.